These 2 T cell receptor beta chains were all obtained from the same sample, sequenced in a study of OX40 agonist ivuxolimab in advanced cancers. Sequencing was performed with immunoSEQ multiplex PCR; in TCRdb, only in-frame clones are kept and a portion is missing. Of 50,000 to 65,000 clones in the sample, over 80% were seen once. Sequences were derived from CD4+ or CD8+ T cells sorted from blood, sampled in a trial of the OX40 agonist ivuxolimab. These receptors were taken from an adult with an advanced solid tumor such as melanoma, head and neck, liver or kidney cancer.

The chain combines TRBV6-5 with TRBJ1-5; D remains ambiguous. CDR1 and CDR2 from the germline V gene are MNHEY and SVGAGI. The CDR3 extends over 13 amino acids. With 6 bases removed from V and 2 bases from J, the gap between germline ends came to 8 bases. In DNA, the CDR3 is TGTGCCAGCAGCACGGGCCGCAATCAGCCCCAGCATTTT. This encodes CASSTGRNQPQHF.

The V and J genes are TRBV27 and TRBJ2-7, with a weak D call TRBD1 (6 bases). CDR3 size: 15 residues. The germline V gene has CDR1 MNHEY and CDR2 SMNVEV (reference sequence). The V and J ends lost 6 bases and 0 bases respectively, with 15 bases between them. Written as DNA, the CDR3 is TGTGCCAGCAGCCTTAACAGGGTGAGCTCCTACGAGCAGTACTTC. This translates into CASSLNRVSSYEQYF.